This entry concerns a single T cell receptor beta chain. Its antigen specificity is not known. Per-nucleotide qualities are absent, and no much larger clonotype sits a single base away. The entry originates in a study of PD-1 blockade in classical Hodgkin lymphoma (dated by TCRdb to the early 2020s). Some background on the complete study: Nivolumab dosing was 3 mg/kg intravenously every 2 weeks, continuing until either disease progression or unacceptable toxicity. A peripheral blood immune signature of response to PD-1 blockade in classical Hodgkin lymphoma was defined using TCR beta sequencing and CyTOF.

Taken with the paper, the label for time point translates to: cycle 2 day 1 (C2D1) of nivolumab. Every trial patient had relapsed following autologous stem cell transplantation, and prior brentuximab vedotin exposure was what differed among cohorts A, B and C. A total of 50 to 70 patients with relapsed/refractory classical Hodgkin lymphoma made up the trial cohort, and each patient's best overall response was complete response, partial response or progressive disease. Single-agent nivolumab was administered to trial patients in the multi-cohort phase II CheckMate 205 trial. An independent review committee assessed best overall response using the 2007 International Working Group response criteria. PBMCs from the trial were collected at three points: immediately before nivolumab initiation (C1D1), and during therapy at cycle 2 day 1 and cycle 4 day 1. Peripheral blood was collected in 8 mL Vacutainer Cell Preparation Tubes, from which PBMCs were isolated by centrifugation and then cryopreserved.

The CDR3 runs 12 residues from the cysteine to the phenylalanine. Only CDR3 DNA remains: 36 bases, in frame from the first base. V is shortened by 7 bases, J by 6 bases, and the region joining them spans 12 bases. Per the germline V gene, MDHEN is the CDR1 and SYDVKM is the CDR2. Study-level results and caveats: Diversity was lower in patients who began nivolumab less than 1 year after ASCT, so these patients were left out of later analyses to avoid confounding by immune reconstitution. Only a single clinical trial cohort was studied, and what caused the repertoire differences, possibly disease activity or prior therapy, remained undefined. By C4D1, a significant rise was seen in CD4+ TCR diversity but not in CD8+ TCR diversity (p=0.0027 vs p=0.16), and the rise was most apparent among complete responders (p=0.02). Trial patients with a complete response had baseline diversity similar to that of newly diagnosed patients, while partial responders and progressors had significantly lower diversity. Newly diagnosed patients were reported to have lower baseline TCR diversity than healthy donors, and relapsed/refractory patients were reported to have lower baseline TCR diversity still.

Genomic DNA was isolated using the Qiagen DNeasy kit from unsorted PBMCs as well as from negatively selected CD4+ and CD8+ fractions. TCR beta CDR3 regions were subjected to amplification by immunoSEQ multiplex PCR with primers that anneal to V and J segments. A synthetic immune receptor repertoire was used to minimize amplification bias, and any residual bias was removed computationally once sequencing was done. The authors' pipeline ran thus. Repertoire diversity was quantified as the Shannon entropy index using custom Python scripts. Unsorted, CD4+ and CD8+ repertoires were examined separately, except in combined analyses, for which CD4+ and CD8+ sequences were merged in silico. Clonal expansion was defined as a frequency increase of at least 2-fold after treatment compared with C1D1, and clones undetected at baseline were assigned a pseudocount of 0.5. Clones with 0 or 1 copy at C1D1 were defined as singleton clones, while clones with 2 or more copies were defined as non-singleton clones. By matching protein sequences in sorted samples from the same patient, clones expanded in unsorted samples were annotated as CD4+, CD8+ or unknown. Diversity changes from C1D1 to C4D1 were tested in paired samples using Wilcoxon tests. The immuneACCESS repertoire file appears here via TCRdb, limited to in-frame rearrangements. These files lack a portion of the clones; in checked studies, under half of the deficit traces to unresolved V genes, and the cause of the others is not known. D and trimming come from the DNA, and the V and J calls and clone size come from that table. The sample data list about 110,000 clones, and about 88% of these were observed just once. The ten largest clones take up about 20% of the sample.

The sequence was obtained from a human donor with classical Hodgkin lymphoma. Sequencing was performed on peripheral blood mononuclear cells (PBMCs), taken before the second cycle of nivolumab. This chain is built from TRBV28 and TRBJ1-1; TRBD1 is a possible D gene, resting on 5 matching bases. The CDR3 here reads CASIPAGAEAFF. The sequence in DNA is TGTGCCAGCATTCCTGCGGGGGCTGAAGCTTTCTTT.